The subject of this entry is one T cell receptor (beta chain). Its recognized antigen is unknown. Qualities for individual bases were not recorded, and no much larger clone is one base off. One collaborating source in Seattle enrolled patients while the patients were actively infected and followed the patients over time throughout the course of disease. Whole blood was collected in K2EDTA tubes by collaborating institutions according to the institutions' own protocols. For TCRbeta analysis, collaborators shipped samples as frozen whole blood, isolated PBMCs, or DNA extracted from either of those sample types. The entry originates in a study of blood T cell repertoires in COVID-19 (dated by TCRdb to about 2020). About the full investigation: Samples from collaborators originated in the United States, Italy and Spain and spanned both the acute and convalescent phases of COVID-19. The material from the prospective study consisted of cDNA or gDNA derived from T cells, B-cell-depleted T cells, or PBMCs. Subjects who had been exposed to COVID-19, were actively infected with it, or had recovered from it provided the deeply sampled blood TCRbeta repertoires that made up the dataset. A freely available public database, intended as a resource for researchers studying the immune response to SARS-CoV-2, is where the repertoires were released. Samples came from the ongoing ImmuneRACE study (first 160 participants) plus 1,254 subjects from 6 global collaborators. A de-identified subject ID, COVID-19 status, age in years and sex were almost always included in the sample metadata. Where available, HLA class I and class II types were taken from metadata supplied by the sample provider and were not determined by assay-based typing. Beyond this particular receptor, the publication reports: Clinical and demographic metadata were provided uncurated, with the amount varying by source and participant.

The germline V gene (reference sequence) provides CDR1 SEHNR and CDR2 FQNEAQ. The germline V and J ends show losses of 8 bases and 5 bases respectively, and no gene match explains 9 bases of the junction. The CDR3, cysteine through phenylalanine, is 16 amino acids long. Kept here is only the CDR3 DNA, which spans 48 bases and is read in frame from base 1. TCRbeta CDR3 regions were amplified from genomic DNA by means of the immunoSEQ Assay, a bias-controlled multiplex PCR. For the original study's pipeline: The number of nucleated cells in each sample was estimated from the amplification of reference gene primers within the assay. Sequence reads were collapsed and filtered to measure the absolute abundance of every unique TCRbeta CDR3 rearrangement. For each sample, productive Simpson clonality was calculated by taking the square root of Simpson's diversity index across productive rearrangements. TCRdb obtained this table from immuneACCESS and retained in-frame rearrangements with V and J assigned. These tables miss some clones; where compared with another copy, unresolved V genes account for less than half of the shortfall, and the remainder is unexplained. The V and J calls and clone size are taken from that table; D and trimming were inferred from the DNA. Within this sample are more than 350,000 clones, with more than 80% of them counted one time only. The ten largest clones capture 3% of the sample.

This receptor was identified in a woman in her 30s with COVID-19, enrolled during active disease. The sample was peripheral blood. Recombination connected TRBV7-9 to TRBJ2-2, and 12 junctional nucleotides match TRBD2. For the CDR3, the sequence is CASGGRTSGVTGELFF. The nucleotide sequence reads TGTGCCAGCGGAGGCCGGACTAGCGGGGTTACCGGGGAGCTGTTTTTT.